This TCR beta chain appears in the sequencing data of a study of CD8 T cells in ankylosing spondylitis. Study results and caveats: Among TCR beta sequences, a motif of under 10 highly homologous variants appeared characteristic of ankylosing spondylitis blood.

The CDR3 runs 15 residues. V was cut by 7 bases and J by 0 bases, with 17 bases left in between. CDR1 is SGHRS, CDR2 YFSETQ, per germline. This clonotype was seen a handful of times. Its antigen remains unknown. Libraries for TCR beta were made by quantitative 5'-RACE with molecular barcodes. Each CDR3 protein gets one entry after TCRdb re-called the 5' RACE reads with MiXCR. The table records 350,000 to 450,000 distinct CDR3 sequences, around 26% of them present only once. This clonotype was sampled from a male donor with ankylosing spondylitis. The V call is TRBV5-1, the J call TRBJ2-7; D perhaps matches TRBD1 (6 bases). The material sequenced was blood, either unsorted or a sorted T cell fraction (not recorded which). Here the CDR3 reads CASAPQGSSSYEQYF. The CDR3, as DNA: TGCGCCAGCGCCCCGCAGGGGTCCAGCTCCTACGAGCAGTACTTC.